The 2 T cell receptor beta chains below were found in one sample sequenced in a study of T-cell reconstitution after alpha-beta-depleted transplantation in children. Researchers prepared the TCRbeta library using unique molecular identifiers, the study reports. Each CDR3 protein is one row after TCRdb ran MiXCR on the PCR reads. The data show around 380,000 distinct CDR3 sequences, about 11% seen once. Sequenced material: PBMCs from the stem cell graft donor, taken from the stem cell graft. The receptor source for this set is a human donor who donated a stem cell graft to a child with acute myeloid leukemia.

This chain links TRBV20-1 with TRBJ2-5, with D possibly TRBD2 on 5 matching bases. The CDR3 is 14 amino acids. Germline CDR1 DFQATT, CDR2 SNEGSKA (reference sequence). V lost 4 bases to trimming and J lost 3 bases, with 15 bases between them. The CDR3 loop is CSATPQAVEETQYF. The CDR3 nucleotides are TGCAGTGCTACGCCACAAGCGGTGGAAGAGACCCAGTACTTC.

The chain joins TRBV18 to TRBJ1-1, with D possibly being TRBD1 (5 bases). V lost 4 bases and J lost 1, with 13 bases in between. This CDR3 is 15 amino acids long. Germline CDR1 reads KGHSH; CDR2 reads LQKENI. CDR3 DNA: TGTGCCAGCTCACAAAGGACGACAGCGAACACTGAAGCTTTCTTT. Translation: CASSQRTTANTEAFF.